This section outlines one T cell receptor beta chain sequence together with its context. Its antigen is unknown. Only in-frame clones appear in the TCRdb table, and some are missing; sequencing was by immunoSEQ multiplex PCR. The table shows 2 million to 2.5 million clones, with 85% to 95% occurring only once. The source of the sample is a study of shared clonotypes between healthy human individuals. Findings and limits, study-wide: An expected dependence of interdonor clonotype sharing on sequencing depth was noted. Larger estimated richness was generally recorded for naive subsets relative to memory subsets. Generation probabilities were higher for clonotypes shared across all four sorted-subset donors than for unshared ones. Sharing across a few donors was seen in 4.5% to 5.5% of naive CD4 clonotypes.

This CDR3 is built from 18 residues. After removal of 2 bases from V and 0 bases from J, the junction contained 10 bases not matched to a gene. Germline values: CDR1 SQVTM, CDR2 ANQGSEA. Sequenced input: naive CD4+ T cells from PBMCs. Indicated subset: CD45RA+ positively selected. The chain employs TRBV29-1 and TRBJ2-6; 7 bases align to TRBD1. This receptor was obtained from a man aged 18 to 29 in good health. Some clones in this sample may be carry-over from other donors' samples. The CDR3 sequence: CSVESGQYPSSGANVLTF. The CDR3 nucleotides read TGCAGCGTTGAATCGGGACAGTACCCTTCCTCTGGGGCCAACGTCCTGACTTTC.